The entry below describes one T cell receptor (beta chain). This specimen comes from a study of blood T cells in healthy people across ages. CDR3 length: 15 residues. Germline V gene sequence: CDR1 KGHDR, CDR2 SFDVKD. Trimming cost V 2 bases and J 2 bases, with 10 bases left between them. Combining a sample-barcoded 5' primer with a J-beta primer mix, a second PCR ran for about 7 to 12 cycles. Every sample gave at least 2.5 million paired-end reads containing CDR3. TCRdb processed the 5' RACE reads anew with MiXCR; each CDR3 protein has one entry. Counted here are about 680,000 distinct CDR3 sequences, around 45% occurring once; the ten biggest clones make up 30% to 40%.

The clonotype comes from an older woman in good health. Sequencing was carried out using blood. This chain links TRBV24-1 with TRBJ2-3; D is ambiguous. The CDR3 loop is CATSDSWNYTDTQYF. The CDR3 DNA reads TGTGCCACCAGTGATTCGTGGAACTACACAGATACGCAGTATTTT.